The subject of this entry is one T cell receptor beta chain. The antigen remains unidentified. This sample was included in a study of OX40 agonist ivuxolimab in advanced cancers. Study-wide context: Therapy given before enrollment (anti-PD-1, anti-PD-L1 or anti-CTLA-4) was allowed, and 40% to 50% had some.

The germline gives CDR1 SGHVS, CDR2 FQNEAQ. Deletions cut 5 bases from V and 0 bases from J, with 18 bases between. The CDR3 consists of 17 residues. Study-wide findings and caveats: Still undetermined is the antigen specificity of the expanded peripheral T cells. Low normalized T-cell clonal expansion was additionally recorded for some nonresponders.

Assay: immunoSEQ multiplex PCR; the TCRdb copy retains only in-frame clones and omits some. Here the sample spans approximately 60,000 clones, approximately 94% being singletons. The source was CD4+ or CD8+ T cells sorted from blood, collected in a trial of the OX40 agonist ivuxolimab. The receptor's source is an adult with an advanced solid tumor such as melanoma, head and neck, liver or kidney cancer. The chain couples TRBV7-8 to TRBJ2-3; maybe TRBD2 (6 bases). The CDR3 spells CASSIGLTSVSTDTQYF. In DNA, the CDR3 is TGTGCCAGCAGCATTGGACTAACCTCCGTCAGCACAGATACGCAGTATTTT.